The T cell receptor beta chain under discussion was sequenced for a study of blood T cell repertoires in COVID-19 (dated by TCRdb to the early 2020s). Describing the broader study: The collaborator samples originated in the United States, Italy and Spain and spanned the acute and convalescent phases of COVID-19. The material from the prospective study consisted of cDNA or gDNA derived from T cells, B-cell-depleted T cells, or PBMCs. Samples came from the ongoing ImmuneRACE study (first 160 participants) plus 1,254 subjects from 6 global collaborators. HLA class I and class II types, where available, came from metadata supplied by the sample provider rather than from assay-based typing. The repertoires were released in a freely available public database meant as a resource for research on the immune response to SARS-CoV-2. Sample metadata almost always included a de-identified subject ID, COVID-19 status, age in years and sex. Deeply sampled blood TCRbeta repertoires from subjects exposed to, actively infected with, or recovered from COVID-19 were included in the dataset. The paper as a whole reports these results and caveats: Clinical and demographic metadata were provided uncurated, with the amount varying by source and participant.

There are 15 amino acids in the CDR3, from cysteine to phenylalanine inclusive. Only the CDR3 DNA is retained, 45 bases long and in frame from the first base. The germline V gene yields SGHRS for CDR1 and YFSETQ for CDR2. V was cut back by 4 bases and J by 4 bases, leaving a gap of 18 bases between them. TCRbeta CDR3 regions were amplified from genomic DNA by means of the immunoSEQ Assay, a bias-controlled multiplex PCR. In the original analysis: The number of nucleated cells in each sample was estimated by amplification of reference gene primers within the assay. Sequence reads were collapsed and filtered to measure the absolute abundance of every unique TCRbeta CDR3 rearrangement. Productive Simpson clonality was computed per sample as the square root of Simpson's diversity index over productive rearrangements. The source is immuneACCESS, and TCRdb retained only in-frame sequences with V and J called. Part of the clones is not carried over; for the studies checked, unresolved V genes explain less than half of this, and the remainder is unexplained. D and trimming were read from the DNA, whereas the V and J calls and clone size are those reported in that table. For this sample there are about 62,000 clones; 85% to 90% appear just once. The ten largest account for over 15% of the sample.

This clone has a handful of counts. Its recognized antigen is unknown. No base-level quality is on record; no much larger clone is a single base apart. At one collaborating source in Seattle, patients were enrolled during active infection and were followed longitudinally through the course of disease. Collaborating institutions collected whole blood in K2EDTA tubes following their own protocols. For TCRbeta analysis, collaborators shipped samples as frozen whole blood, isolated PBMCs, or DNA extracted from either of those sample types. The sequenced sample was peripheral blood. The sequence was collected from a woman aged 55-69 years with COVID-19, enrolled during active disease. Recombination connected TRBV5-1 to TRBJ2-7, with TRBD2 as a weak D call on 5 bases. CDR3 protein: CASSARSGGGYEQYF. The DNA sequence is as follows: TGCGCCAGCAGCGCCCGGAGCGGCGGTGGGTACGAGCAGTACTTC.